What follows are 21 T cell receptor beta chains derived from one specimen sequenced in a study of T cell clonotyping in hematopoietic cell transplantation. As to time point: recipient sample about 28 days before transplant, after cytoreduction. Assay: immunoSEQ multiplex PCR; the TCRdb copy retains only in-frame clones and omits some. The sample has about 14,000 clones; roughly 84% are singletons. The material sequenced was peripheral blood mononuclear cells, taken before stem cell transplant. These receptor sequences come from a man aged 55-75 years with acute myeloid leukemia. Some clones in this sample may be carry-over from other donors' samples.

This clone occurred once. The chain recombines TRBV6-6 with TRBJ1-6; unclear D gene. CDR1 and CDR2 (germline): MNHNY, SVGAGI (reference sequence). This CDR3 comprises 13 residues. V was pared by 6 bases and J by 8 bases, with 11 bases between. CDR3 DNA: TGTGCCAGCAGACCCCCCGCGGATTCACCCCTCCACTTT. Its protein is CASRPPADSPLHF.

This clone was seen a few times. The gene calls are TRBV5-4 and TRBJ1-5; no clear D gene. This CDR3 has 12 residues. Germline V gives CDR1 SGHNT, CDR2 YYREEE (reference sequence). V was shortened by 0 bases and J by 4 bases, with 2 bases between the two germline ends. CDR3 sequence reads: CASSLENQPQHF. CDR3 nucleotides: TGTGCCAGCAGCTTGGAGAATCAGCCCCAGCATTTT. Using reference TRBV5-4 and TRBJ1-5 for the parts outside the CDR3, the full variable domain is ETGVTQSPTHLIKTRGQQVTLRCSSQSGHNTVSWYQQALGQGPQFIFQYYREEENGRGNFPPRFSGLQFPNYSSELNVNALELDDSALYLCASSLENQPQHFGDGTRLSIL.

This chain joins TRBV30 and TRBJ2-7, with no clear D. The ends were cut back, 3 bases at V and 4 bases at J, with 13 bases in the middle. Germline loops: CDR1 GTSNPN, CDR2 SVGIG (reference sequence). The CDR3 runs 13 residues. CDR3 DNA sequence: TGTGCCTGGAGAAATTTGGATGCTTACGAGCAGTACTTC. Amino acids: CAWRNLDAYEQYF. The complete variable domain, with remaining parts taken from reference TRBV30 and TRBJ2-7, reads SQTIHQWPATLVQPVGSPLSLECTVEGTSNPNLYWYRQAAGRGLQLLFYSVGIGQISSEVPQNLSASRPQDRQFILSSKKLLLSDSGFYLCAWRNLDAYEQYFGPGTRLTVT.

The V and J genes are TRBV10-3 and TRBJ1-4; D unresolved. The germline V gene has CDR1 ENHRY and CDR2 SYGVKD. V lost 3 bases and J 0 bases, leaving 11 bases between the germline ends. The CDR3 has 16 residues. Written as DNA, the CDR3 is TGTGCCATCAGTGAAACGCAGCGAGCAACTAATGAAAAACTGTTTTTT. It is translated as CAISETQRATNEKLFF.

The chain carries TRBV30 and TRBJ2-5; D is ambiguous. CDR3 length: 12 residues. Germline CDR1 reads GTSNPN; CDR2 reads SVGIG (reference sequence). Trimming removed 3 bases from V and 1 base from J, with 6 bases in between. CDR3: CAWRPGQETQYF. The CDR3 nucleotides read TGTGCCTGGAGGCCCGGCCAAGAGACCCAGTACTTC.

The chain links TRBV30 to TRBJ1-3; 10 bases fit TRBD1. Germline CDR1 and CDR2: GTSNPN and SVGIG (reference sequence). The CDR3 is 16 amino acids. V was pared by 2 bases and J by 2 bases, with 6 bases of the junction left unmatched. The CDR3 region has the DNA TGTGCCTGGAGTCTTAGACAGGGGGCGACTGGAAACACCATATATTTT. Translated: CAWSLRQGATGNTIYF.

The chain couples TRBV27 to TRBJ2-5, with D perhaps matching TRBD1 (6 bases). V was clipped by 4 bases and J by 5 bases, with 11 bases between them. Germline V CDR1 and CDR2: MNHEY, SMNVEV (reference sequence). There are 13 residues in the CDR3. CDR3 sequence: CASSSNRVETQYF. The CDR3 DNA is TGTGCCAGCAGTTCCAACAGGGTTGAGACCCAGTACTTC.

The chain joins TRBV5-4 to TRBJ2-7; TRBD1 agrees at 8 bases. With 3 bases clipped from V and 4 bases from J, the junction kept 9 bases outside the gene matches. Germline CDR1 is SGHNT and CDR2 is YYREEE (reference sequence). The CDR3 runs to 15 residues. CDR3 nucleotide sequence: TGTGCCAGCAGCTCACCGGGACAGGTTCTTTACGAGCAGTACTTC. Residues: CASSSPGQVLYEQYF.

The V call is TRBV5-1, the J call TRBJ2-5; 8 nucleotides align to TRBD2. CDR1 SGHRS and CDR2 YFSETQ come from the germline V gene. The CDR3 totals 13 residues. V trimming: 4 bases; J trimming: 5 bases; junction bases outside the gene matches: 4. CDR3 DNA sequence: TGCGCCAGCAGCCTCGGGGGGGACGAGACCCAGTACTTC. Residues: CASSLGGDETQYF.

This chain uses TRBV7-8 with TRBJ2-7; 8 bases are a match to TRBD1. CDR3 length equals 14 residues. With V trimmed by 6 bases and J by 3 bases, 7 bases remained unmatched. Per the germline V gene, CDR1 is SGHVS and CDR2 is FQNEAQ. The DNA for the CDR3 is TGTGCCAGCAGTTACGGGACAGGCGGCTACGAGCAGTACTTC. Translating it yields CASSYGTGGYEQYF.

In its sample, this clone was seen a few times. The chain carries TRBV27 and TRBJ2-5; D remains unclear. The CDR3 covers 11 residues. The V gene lost 6 bases and the J gene lost 5 bases, with 7 bases spanning the gap. CDR1 MNHEY and CDR2 SMNVEV come from the germline V gene (reference sequence). CDR3 loop: CASSHGETQYF. The CDR3 coding sequence is TGTGCCAGCAGCCATGGGGAGACCCAGTACTTC.

The rearrangement links TRBV19 to TRBJ2-3, with D tentatively TRBD1 (6 bases). Between the trimmed V and J ends, which lost 6 bases and 5 bases, there was a span of 15 bases. This CDR3 has 14 amino acids. The germline V gene encodes CDR1 LNHDA and CDR2 SQIVND (reference sequence). The chain's CDR3 is CASSPGGGGDTQYF. CDR3 sequence (DNA): TGTGCCAGTAGCCCTGGGGGCGGTGGAGATACGCAGTATTTT.

The chain joins TRBV2 to TRBJ2-6; D may be TRBD1 or TRBD2 (5 bases each). Germline assignment: CDR1 SNHLY and CDR2 FYNNEI. The CDR3 length is 17 residues. The germline V and J ends were trimmed by 2 bases and 1 base, with 12 bases remaining between them. The CDR3 DNA follows: TGTGCCAGCAGTGAAACCGTTGGGGGATCTGGGGCCAACGTCCTGACTTTC. It translates to CASSETVGGSGANVLTF.

The chain has TRBV6-5 and TRBJ1-6; no clear D. Trimming removed 2 bases from V and 0 bases from J, with 8 bases in between. Germline CDR1 and CDR2: MNHEY and SVGAGI. The CDR3 covers 16 residues. For the CDR3, the DNA is TGTGCCAGCAGTTACGAGTGGAGCTCCTATAATTCACCCCTCCACTTT. It codes for CASSYEWSSYNSPLHF.

J is TRBJ1-2 and V is TRBV7-9, with TRBD1 matching 10 bases. CDR3 length: 16 residues. V trimming: 4 bases; J trimming: 4 bases; junction bases outside the gene matches: 9. Germline V gene data show CDR1 as SEHNR and CDR2 as FQNEAQ (reference sequence). Here the CDR3 DNA reads TGTGCCAGCAGCTCCGGGACAGGGGATCGGTTCTATGGCTACACCTTC. This encodes CASSSGTGDRFYGYTF.

The chain combines TRBV5-6 with TRBJ2-7, with D possibly TRBD2 on 5 matching bases. There are 13 residues in the CDR3. CDR1 is SGHDT, CDR2 YYEEEE, per germline. V was trimmed by 4 bases and J by 7 bases, leaving 15 bases between them. The CDR3 reads CASSRWRAKEQYF. CDR3 in DNA: TGTGCCAGCAGCCGGTGGCGGGCTAAGGAGCAGTACTTC.

This sequence joins TRBV6-5 and TRBJ1-4, with D unresolved. The CDR3 has 13 amino acids. In germline, CDR1 is MNHEY, CDR2 SVGAGI. With 7 bases removed from V and 5 bases from J, the gap between germline ends came to 11 bases. CDR3 bases: TGTGCCAGCAAAGAGGGCCCGAATGAAAAACTGTTTTTT. This encodes CASKEGPNEKLFF.

J is TRBJ2-7 and V is TRBV9, with 11 bases that match TRBD1. The CDR3 runs 15 residues. The ends lost 0 bases at V and 4 bases at J; junction bases unmatched: 3. Germline CDR1 reads SGDLS; CDR2 reads YYNGEE. CDR3 sequence reads: CASSVEGQGAYEQYF. The CDR3 bases are TGTGCCAGCAGCGTAGAAGGACAGGGGGCTTACGAGCAGTACTTC.

The rearrangement joins TRBV6-1 to TRBJ2-1; D not resolved. Per the germline V gene, CDR1 is MNHNS and CDR2 is SASEGT. The CDR3 is 13 amino acids. Trimming removed 8 bases at V and 0 bases at J, with 8 bases between. DNA of the CDR3: TGTGCCAGCCGCCCGAGCTCCTACAATGAGCAGTTCTTC. The encoded protein is CASRPSSYNEQFF.

This chain joins TRBV5-6 and TRBJ1-1, with TRBD1 as a possible D gene (6 bases). V was cut by 4 bases and J by 3 bases, with 13 bases left in between. There are 14 residues in the CDR3. Looked up from germline, CDR1 is SGHDT and CDR2 is YYEEEE. This CDR3 reads CASSRGGFDTEAFF. CDR3 DNA sequence: TGTGCCAGCAGCCGAGGGGGTTTTGACACTGAAGCTTTCTTT.

This chain links TRBV4-1 with TRBJ1-1; D possibly corresponds to TRBD1 (5 bases). V was clipped by 3 bases and J by 1 base, with 9 bases between them. Germline CDR1 is MGHRA and CDR2 is YSYEKL. The CDR3 length is 14 residues. CDR3 in amino acids: CASSHRDENTEAFF. CDR3 sequence (DNA): TGCGCCAGCAGCCACCGGGACGAGAACACTGAAGCTTTCTTT.